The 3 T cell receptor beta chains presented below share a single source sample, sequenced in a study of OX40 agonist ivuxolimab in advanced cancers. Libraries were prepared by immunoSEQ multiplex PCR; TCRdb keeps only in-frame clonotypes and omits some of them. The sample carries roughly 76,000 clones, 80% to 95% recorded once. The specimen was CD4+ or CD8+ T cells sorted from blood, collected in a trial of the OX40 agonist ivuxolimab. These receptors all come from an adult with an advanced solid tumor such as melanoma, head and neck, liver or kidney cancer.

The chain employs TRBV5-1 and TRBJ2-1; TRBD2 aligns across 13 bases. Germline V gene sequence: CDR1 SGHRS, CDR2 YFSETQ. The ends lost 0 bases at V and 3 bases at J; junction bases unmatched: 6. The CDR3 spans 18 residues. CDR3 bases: TGCGCCAGCAGCTTGGTTCCAGGACTAGCGGGGGACTACAATGAGCAGTTCTTC. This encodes CASSLVPGLAGDYNEQFF.

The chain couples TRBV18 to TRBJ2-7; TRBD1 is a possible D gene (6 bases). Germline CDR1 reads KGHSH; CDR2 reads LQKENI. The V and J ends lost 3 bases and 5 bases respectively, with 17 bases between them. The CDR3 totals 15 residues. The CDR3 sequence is CASSPRGTLLNEQYF. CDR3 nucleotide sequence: TGTGCCAGCTCACCGCGTGGGACATTGCTCAACGAGCAGTACTTC.

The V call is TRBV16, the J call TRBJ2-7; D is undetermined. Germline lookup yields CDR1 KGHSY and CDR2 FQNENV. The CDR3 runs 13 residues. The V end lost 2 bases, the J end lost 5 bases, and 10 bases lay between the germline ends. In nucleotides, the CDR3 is TGTGCCAGCAGCCAAGGTGCTTCGAACGAGCAGTACTTC. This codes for CASSQGASNEQYF.